This T cell receptor beta chain was sequenced for a study of PD-1 blockade in classical Hodgkin lymphoma. Here immunoSEQ multiplex PCR was the method, and the copy in TCRdb shows in-frame clones only, minus some. The sample holds 90,000 to 100,000 clones, roughly 73% seen once. With 3 bases removed from V and 0 bases from J, the gap between germline ends came to 8 bases. Germline CDR1 is KGHSH and CDR2 is LQKENI. The CDR3 sequence is 14 residues long. The time point denotes: cycle 4 day 1 (C4D1), after 6 weeks of nivolumab. Brentuximab vedotin exposure varied, and every patient relapsed after autologous stem cell transplantation.

This receptor was identified in a human donor with classical Hodgkin lymphoma. V is TRBV18 and J is TRBJ1-1; D unresolved. The sample here was peripheral blood mononuclear cells (PBMCs), taken before the fourth cycle of nivolumab. The CDR3 DNA reads as TGTGCCAGCTCACCTCAGAAATTGAACACTGAAGCTTTCTTT. It is translated as CASSPQKLNTEAFF.